These T cell receptor beta chains were read from a single sample in a study of early T cells in non-severe SARS-CoV-2 infection. TCRdb re-called the 5' RACE reads through MiXCR, storing one row per CDR3 protein. Seen here are 55,000 to 80,000 distinct CDR3 sequences, over 10% observed once, and the top ten hold around 1.5%. The material sequenced was whole blood, taken at baseline. These receptors all come from an adult who was a healthcare worker with PCR-confirmed SARS-CoV-2 infection or an uninfected control (not recorded which). Each CDR3 is given with its conserved first and last residue. The D gene is left open where the match is weak.

d_call,cdr3_length,v_call,j_call,cdr3_aa
.,13,TRBV3-1,TRBJ1-1,CASSQRGSAEAFF
.,14,TRBV7-6,TRBJ2-2,CASSSEGWNGELFF
TRBD1,15,TRBV7-6,TRBJ1-6,CASSLAGQASSPLHF
.,13,TRBV12-3/TRBV12-4,TRBJ1-1,CASRSGQNTEAFF
.,13,TRBV7-9,TRBJ1-1,CASSRDRSTEAFF
.,13,TRBV28,TRBJ1-1,CAGAPHMNTEAFF
.,17,TRBV6-2/TRBV6-3,TRBJ2-7,CASSHHVTGTRTVEQYF
.,15,TRBV18,TRBJ1-5,CASSPGNRRNQPQHF
.,13,TRBV30,TRBJ1-6,CAWSTFRDSPLHF
TRBD2,17,TRBV14,TRBJ2-7,CASSPGTSGLRAHEQYF
TRBD1,15,TRBV29-1,TRBJ2-7,CSVEEDSDRPNEQYF
.,12,TRBV20-1,TRBJ1-2,CSARTANYGYTF
TRBD2,16,TRBV24-1,TRBJ2-1,CATSETTSGSANEQFF
.,13,TRBV20-1,TRBJ1-6,CSARGGGNSPLHF
.,15,TRBV28,TRBJ2-1,CASSFSASSYNEQFF
.,14,TRBV28,TRBJ2-7,CASSPQGDSYEQYF
.,14,TRBV5-1,TRBJ2-1,CASSSNLGSNEQFF
TRBD2,17,TRBV27,TRBJ2-5,CASSPGTSGRSQETQYF
.,13,TRBV7-8,TRBJ2-7,CASSVEGAYEQYF
.,18,TRBV7-2,TRBJ2-6,CASSLAAVLSSGANVLTF